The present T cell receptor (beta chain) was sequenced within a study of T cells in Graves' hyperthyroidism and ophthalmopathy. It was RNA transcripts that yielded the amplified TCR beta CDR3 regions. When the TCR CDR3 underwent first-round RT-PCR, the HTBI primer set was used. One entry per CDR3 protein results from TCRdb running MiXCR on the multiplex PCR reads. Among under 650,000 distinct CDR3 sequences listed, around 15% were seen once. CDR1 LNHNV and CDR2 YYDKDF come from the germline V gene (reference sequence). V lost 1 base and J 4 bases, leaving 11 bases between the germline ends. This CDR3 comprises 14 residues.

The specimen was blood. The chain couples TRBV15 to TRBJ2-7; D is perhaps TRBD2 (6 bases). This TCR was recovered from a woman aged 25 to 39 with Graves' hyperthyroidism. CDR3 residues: CATSRGVADYEQYF. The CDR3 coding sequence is TGTGCCACCAGCAGAGGCGTAGCGGATTACGAGCAGTACTTC.